A selection of T cell receptor beta chains follows, all from one sample in a study of blood T cell repertoires in COVID-19. Measured with immunoSEQ multiplex PCR; TCRdb has only the in-frame clones, and not every one. The sample holds 300,000 to 350,000 clones; approximately 85% are singletons and the top ten take roughly 2.3%. The material sequenced was PBMCs or T cells enriched from blood (not recorded which). These receptors all come from a man younger than 45 who had recovered from COVID-19. Both conserved end residues are part of each CDR3. D genes are given only for firm matches. Rows give clone size only sometimes, using once, few, many, or a class for an expanded clone.

NA TRBJ1-5 TRBV19 NA CASSMYLAGEDQPQHF TGTGCCAGTAGTATGTATCTTGCCGGAGAGGATCAGCCCCAGCATTTT
NA TRBJ1-2 TRBV7-9 NA CASSLSLVHGYTF TGTGCCAGCAGCCTATCGCTGGTTCATGGCTACACCTTC
NA TRBJ1-1 TRBV6-5 NA CASSRRKGVNTEAFF TGTGCCAGCAGTCGACGTAAGGGGGTTAACACTGAAGCTTTCTTT
NA TRBJ2-1 TRBV4-2 NA CASSGPGFAPEQFF TGTGCCAGCAGCGGTCCGGGTTTCGCACCCGAGCAGTTCTTC
NA TRBJ2-3 TRBV29-1 NA CSVRQASSTDTQYF TGCAGCGTCAGACAGGCTTCTAGCACAGATACGCAGTATTTT
TRBD1 TRBJ1-1 TRBV3-1/TRBV3-2 once CASSQAGQGIPEAFF TGTGCCAGCAGCCAAGCGGGACAGGGGATACCTGAAGCTTTCTTT
TRBD1 TRBJ1-2 TRBV29-1 NA CSVGYTGGYGYTF TGCAGCGTTGGATACACAGGGGGCTATGGCTACACCTTC
NA TRBJ1-1 TRBV7-9 NA CASSFLLNTEAFF TGTGCCAGCAGCTTTCTCCTTAACACTGAAGCTTTCTTT
TRBD2 TRBJ2-3 TRBV3-1/TRBV3-2 few CASGRGDTDTQYF TGTGCCAGCGGTCGGGGGGACACAGATACGCAGTATTTT
TRBD1 TRBJ1-6 TRBV2 few CASSTGQTYNSPLHF TGTGCCAGCAGTACGGGACAGACTTATAATTCACCCCTCCACTTT
TRBD1 TRBJ2-5 TRBV4-3 NA CASSQGHRDSGETQYF TGCGCCAGCAGCCAAGGTCACCGGGACAGCGGAGAGACCCAGTACTTC
NA TRBJ2-2 TRBV25-1 NA CASSEMGNWAGNTGELFF TGTGCCAGCAGTGAAATGGGAAATTGGGCGGGGAACACCGGGGAGCTGTTTTTT
NA TRBJ1-1 TRBV3-1/TRBV3-2 NA CASSLRGNTEAFF TGTGCCAGCAGCCTAAGGGGAAACACTGAAGCTTTCTTT
TRBD2 TRBJ2-7 TRBV7-6 NA CASSLEASGVYEQYF TGTGCCAGCAGCTTAGAGGCTAGCGGAGTTTACGAGCAGTACTTC
TRBD1 TRBJ1-2 TRBV27 NA CASSKGQGNYGYTF TGTGCCAGCAGTAAGGGACAGGGTAACTATGGCTACACCTTC
NA TRBJ2-7 TRBV29-1 NA CSVYGQSYEQYF TGCAGCGTTTATGGACAGTCCTACGAGCAGTACTTC
TRBD2 TRBJ2-1 TRBV3-1/TRBV3-2 once CASSQETLAGSYNEQFF TGTGCCAGCAGCCAAGAAACCCTAGCGGGCTCCTACAATGAGCAGTTCTTC
NA TRBJ2-1 TRBV12-3/TRBV12-4 many CASSLGGDQFF TGTGCCAGCAGTCTAGGCGGGGATCAGTTCTTC
NA TRBJ1-4 TRBV2 NA CASSPRFEKLFF TGTGCCAGCAGTCCCCGGTTTGAAAAACTGTTTTTT
TRBD1 TRBJ2-2 TRBV25-1 few CASHGTGEVGELFF TGTGCCAGCCATGGGACAGGGGAGGTCGGGGAGCTGTTTTTT
TRBD2 TRBJ2-7 TRBV6-6 NA CASSGSTGGSYEQYF TGTGCCAGCAGTGGGTCGACGGGGGGCTCCTACGAGCAGTACTTC
TRBD2 TRBJ2-3 TRBV18 NA CASSVSGGTDTQYF TGTGCCAGCTCAGTCAGCGGGGGCACAGATACGCAGTATTTT
NA TRBJ2-1 TRBV10-1 NA CASSPGTWNNEQFF TGCGCCAGCAGTCCCGGGACATGGAACAATGAGCAGTTCTTC
NA TRBJ1-2 TRBV29-1 NA CSVESPLNGYTF TGCAGCGTTGAATCCCCCCTTAATGGCTACACCTTC
NA TRBJ2-5 TRBV5-4 NA CASSAGTETQYF TGTGCCAGCAGCGCCGGGACTGAGACCCAGTACTTC
NA TRBJ1-2 TRBV7-9 NA CASSLPLIGGYTF TGTGCCAGCAGCTTACCCCTGATCGGTGGCTACACCTTC
TRBD1 TRBJ1-6 TRBV5-1 NA CASSPGQGWSPLHF TGCGCCAGCAGCCCCGGACAGGGGTGGTCACCCCTCCACTTT
NA TRBJ2-7 TRBV5-1 NA CASSLVESGSYEQYF TGCGCCAGCAGCTTGGTGGAGTCGGGCTCCTACGAGCAGTACTTC
NA TRBJ1-1 TRBV18 NA CASSPTLKGDTEAFF TGTGCCAGCTCTCCGACGTTGAAGGGAGACACTGAAGCTTTCTTT